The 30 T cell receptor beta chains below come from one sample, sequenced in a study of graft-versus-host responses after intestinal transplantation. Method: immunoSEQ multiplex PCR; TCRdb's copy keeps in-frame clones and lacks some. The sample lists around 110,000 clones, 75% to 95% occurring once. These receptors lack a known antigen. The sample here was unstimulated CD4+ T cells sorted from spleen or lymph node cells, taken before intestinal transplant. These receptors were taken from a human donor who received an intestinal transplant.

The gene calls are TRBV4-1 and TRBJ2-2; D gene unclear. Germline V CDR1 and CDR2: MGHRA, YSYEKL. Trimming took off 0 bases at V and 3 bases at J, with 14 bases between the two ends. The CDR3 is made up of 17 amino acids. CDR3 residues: CASSQDSRALDTGELFF. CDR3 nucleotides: TGCGCCAGCAGCCAAGATTCCCGAGCCTTGGACACCGGGGAGCTGTTTTTT.

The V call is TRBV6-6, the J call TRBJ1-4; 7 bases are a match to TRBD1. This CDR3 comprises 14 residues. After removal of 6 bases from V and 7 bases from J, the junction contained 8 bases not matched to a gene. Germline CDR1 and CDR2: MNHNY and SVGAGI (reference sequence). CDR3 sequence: CASSLDRVGEKLFF. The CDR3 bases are TGTGCCAGCAGCTTAGACAGGGTGGGTGAAAAACTGTTTTTT.

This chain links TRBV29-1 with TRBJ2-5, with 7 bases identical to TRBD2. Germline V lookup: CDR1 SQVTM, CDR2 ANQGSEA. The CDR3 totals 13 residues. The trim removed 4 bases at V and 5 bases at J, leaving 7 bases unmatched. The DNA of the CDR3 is TGCAGCGTTGTTGGGGGACTACGGGAGACCCAGTACTTC. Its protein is CSVVGGLRETQYF.

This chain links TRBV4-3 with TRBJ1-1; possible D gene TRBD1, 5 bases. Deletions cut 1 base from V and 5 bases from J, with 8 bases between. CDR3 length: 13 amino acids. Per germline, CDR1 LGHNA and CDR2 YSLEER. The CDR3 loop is CASSQVGGTEAFF. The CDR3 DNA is TGCGCCAGCAGCCAAGTGGGGGGAACTGAAGCTTTCTTT.

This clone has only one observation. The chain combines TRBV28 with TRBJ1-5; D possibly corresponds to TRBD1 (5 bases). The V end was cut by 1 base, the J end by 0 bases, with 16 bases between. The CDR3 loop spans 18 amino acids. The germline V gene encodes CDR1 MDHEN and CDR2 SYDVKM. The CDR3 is CASSLSWQGGYSNQPQHF. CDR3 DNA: TGTGCCAGCAGTTTATCGTGGCAGGGAGGGTATAGCAATCAGCCCCAGCATTTT.

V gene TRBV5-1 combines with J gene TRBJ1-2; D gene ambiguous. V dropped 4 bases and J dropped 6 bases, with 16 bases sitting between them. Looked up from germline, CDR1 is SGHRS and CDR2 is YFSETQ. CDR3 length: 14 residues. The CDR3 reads CASSHSGVSHGYTF. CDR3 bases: TGCGCCAGCAGCCATTCCGGGGTGAGTCATGGCTACACCTTC.

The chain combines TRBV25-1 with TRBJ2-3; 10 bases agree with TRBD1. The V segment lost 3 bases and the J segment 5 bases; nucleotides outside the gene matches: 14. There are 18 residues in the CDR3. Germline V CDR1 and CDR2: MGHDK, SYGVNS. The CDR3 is CASSETPGTGEHRDTQYF. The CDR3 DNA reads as TGTGCCAGCAGTGAGACACCGGGGACAGGGGAGCATAGAGATACGCAGTATTTT.

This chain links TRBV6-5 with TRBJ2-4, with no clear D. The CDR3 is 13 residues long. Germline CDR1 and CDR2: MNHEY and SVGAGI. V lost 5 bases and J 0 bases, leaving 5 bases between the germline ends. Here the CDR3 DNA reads TGTGCCAGCAGTCCCGGAGCCAAAAACATTCAGTACTTC. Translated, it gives CASSPGAKNIQYF.

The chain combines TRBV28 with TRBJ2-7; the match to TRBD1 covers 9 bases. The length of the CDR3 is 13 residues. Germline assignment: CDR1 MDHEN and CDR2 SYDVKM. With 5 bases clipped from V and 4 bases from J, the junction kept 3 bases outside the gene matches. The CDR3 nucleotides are TGTGCCAGCAGTGGGACAGGGACGTACGAGCAGTACTTC. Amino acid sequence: CASSGTGTYEQYF.

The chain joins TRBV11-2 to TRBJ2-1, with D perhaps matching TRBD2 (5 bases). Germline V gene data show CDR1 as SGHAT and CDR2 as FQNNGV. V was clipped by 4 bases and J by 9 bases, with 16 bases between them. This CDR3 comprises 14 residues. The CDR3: CASSWWLYGGEQFF. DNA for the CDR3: TGTGCCAGCAGCTGGTGGCTATACGGAGGTGAGCAGTTCTTC.

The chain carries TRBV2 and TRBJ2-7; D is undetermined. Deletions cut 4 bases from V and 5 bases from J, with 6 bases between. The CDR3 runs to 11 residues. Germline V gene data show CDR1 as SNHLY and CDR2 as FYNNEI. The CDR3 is CASSVSHEQYF. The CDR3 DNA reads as TGTGCCAGCAGTGTATCCCACGAGCAGTACTTC.

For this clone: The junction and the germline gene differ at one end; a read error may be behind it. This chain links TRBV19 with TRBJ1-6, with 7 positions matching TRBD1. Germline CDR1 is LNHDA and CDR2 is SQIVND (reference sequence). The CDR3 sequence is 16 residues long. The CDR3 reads CASSIAGTAINSPLHF. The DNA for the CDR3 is TGTGCCAGTAGCATAGCCGGGACAGCGATTAATTCACCCCTCCACTTT.

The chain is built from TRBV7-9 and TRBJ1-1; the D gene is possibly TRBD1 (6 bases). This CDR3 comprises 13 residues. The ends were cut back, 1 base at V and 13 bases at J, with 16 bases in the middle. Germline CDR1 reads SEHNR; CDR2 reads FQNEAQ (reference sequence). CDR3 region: CASSLGAVQGVFF. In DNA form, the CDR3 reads TGTGCCAGCAGCTTAGGTGCAGTACAGGGCGTTTTCTTT.

CDR3 in amino acids: CASSLWTSRGELFF. The CDR3 DNA reads TGTGCCAGCAGCTTATGGACTAGCCGGGGGGAGCTGTTTTTT. J is TRBJ2-2 and V is TRBV7-3; 8 nucleotides agree with TRBD2. The CDR3 consists of 14 residues. Germline V CDR1 and CDR2: SGHTA, FQGTGA. V lost 2 bases, J lost 8 bases, and 4 bases stayed unmatched.

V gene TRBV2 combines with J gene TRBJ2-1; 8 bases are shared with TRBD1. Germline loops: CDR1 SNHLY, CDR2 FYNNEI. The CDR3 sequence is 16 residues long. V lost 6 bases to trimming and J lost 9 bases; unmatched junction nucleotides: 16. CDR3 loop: CASSQASLQGAGEQFF. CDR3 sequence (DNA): TGTGCCAGCAGCCAAGCGTCTCTCCAGGGGGCAGGTGAGCAGTTCTTC.

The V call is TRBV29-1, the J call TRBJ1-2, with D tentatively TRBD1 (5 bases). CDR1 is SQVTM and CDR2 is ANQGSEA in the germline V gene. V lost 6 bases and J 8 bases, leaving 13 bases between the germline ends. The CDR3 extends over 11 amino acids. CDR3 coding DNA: TGCAGCGTGGGGGGGTACGGCGGCTACACCTTC. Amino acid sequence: CSVGGYGGYTF.

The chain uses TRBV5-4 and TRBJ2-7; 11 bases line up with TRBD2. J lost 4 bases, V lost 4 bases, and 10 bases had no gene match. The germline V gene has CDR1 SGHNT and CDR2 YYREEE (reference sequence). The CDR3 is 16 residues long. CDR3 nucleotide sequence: TGTGCCAGCAGCCTTAGCGGGGGGGCCGTTAAGTACGAGCAGTACTTC. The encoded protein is CASSLSGGAVKYEQYF.

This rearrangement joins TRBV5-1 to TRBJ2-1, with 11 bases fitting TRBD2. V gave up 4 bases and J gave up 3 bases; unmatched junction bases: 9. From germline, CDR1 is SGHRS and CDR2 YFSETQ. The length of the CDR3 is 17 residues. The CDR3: CASSAGPGLADYNEQFF. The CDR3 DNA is TGCGCCAGCAGCGCGGGGCCGGGACTAGCGGACTACAATGAGCAGTTCTTC.

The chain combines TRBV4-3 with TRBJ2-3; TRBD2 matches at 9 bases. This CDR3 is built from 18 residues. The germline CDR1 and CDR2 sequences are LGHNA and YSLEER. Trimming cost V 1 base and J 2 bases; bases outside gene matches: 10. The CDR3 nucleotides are TGCGCCAGCAGCCAAGGGTTCGGCGGGGGGGCCTACACAGATACGCAGTATTTT. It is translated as CASSQGFGGGAYTDTQYF.

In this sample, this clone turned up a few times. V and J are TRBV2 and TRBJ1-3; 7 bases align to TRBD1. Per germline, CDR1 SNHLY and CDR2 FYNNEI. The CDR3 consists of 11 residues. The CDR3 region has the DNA TGTGCGCAGGGGGCTGGAAACACCATATATTTT. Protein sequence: CAQGAGNTIYF. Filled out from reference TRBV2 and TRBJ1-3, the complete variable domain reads EPEVTQTPSHQVTQMGQEVILRCVPISNHLYFYWYRQILGQKVEFLVSFYNNEISEKSEIFDDQFSVERPDGSNFTLKIRSTKLEDSAMYFCAQGAGNTIYFGEGSWLTVV.

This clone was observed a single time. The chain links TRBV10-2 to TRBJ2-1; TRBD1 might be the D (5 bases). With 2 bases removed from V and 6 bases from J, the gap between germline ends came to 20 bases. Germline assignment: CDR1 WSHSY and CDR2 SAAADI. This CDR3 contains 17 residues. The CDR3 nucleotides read TGCGCCAGCAGTGAGATCGATATAAGGGGATCCCCCAATGAGCAGTTCTTC. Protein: CASSEIDIRGSPNEQFF.

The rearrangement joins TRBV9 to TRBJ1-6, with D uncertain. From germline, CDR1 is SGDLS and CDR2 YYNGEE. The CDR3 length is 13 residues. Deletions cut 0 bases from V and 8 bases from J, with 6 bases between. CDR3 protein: CASSVGRDSPLHF. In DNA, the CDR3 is TGTGCCAGCAGCGTAGGGAGGGATTCACCCCTCCACTTT. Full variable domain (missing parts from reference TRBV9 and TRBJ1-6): DSGVTQTPKHLITATGQRVTLRCSPRSGDLSVYWYQQSLDQGLQFLIQYYNGEERAKGNILERFSAQQFPDLHSELNLSSLELGDSALYFCASSVGRDSPLHFGNGTRLTVT.

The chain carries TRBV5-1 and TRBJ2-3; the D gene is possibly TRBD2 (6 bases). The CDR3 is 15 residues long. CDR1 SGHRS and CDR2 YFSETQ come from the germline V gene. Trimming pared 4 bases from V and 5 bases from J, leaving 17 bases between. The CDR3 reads CASSLLTSKGDTQYF. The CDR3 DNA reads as TGCGCCAGCAGCCTCTTGACTAGTAAGGGAGATACGCAGTATTTT.

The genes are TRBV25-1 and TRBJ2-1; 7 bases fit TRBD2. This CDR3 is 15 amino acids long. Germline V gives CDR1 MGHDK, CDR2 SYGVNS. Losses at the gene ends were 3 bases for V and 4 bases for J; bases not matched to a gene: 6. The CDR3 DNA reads TGTGCCAGCAGTGACTGGGCTAGCGGTTACAATGAGCAGTTCTTC. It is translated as CASSDWASGYNEQFF.

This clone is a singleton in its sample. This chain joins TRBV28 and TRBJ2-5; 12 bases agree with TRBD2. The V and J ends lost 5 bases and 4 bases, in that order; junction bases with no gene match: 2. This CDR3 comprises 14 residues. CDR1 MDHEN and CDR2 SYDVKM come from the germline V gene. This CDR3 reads CASSKGLAGETQYF. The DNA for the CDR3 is TGTGCCAGCAGTAAGGGACTAGCGGGAGAGACCCAGTACTTC. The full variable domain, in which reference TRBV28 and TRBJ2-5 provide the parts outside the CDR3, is DVKVTQSSRYLVKRTGEKVFLECVQDMDHENMFWYRQDPGLGLRLIYFSYDVKMKEKGDIPEGYSVSREKKERFSLILESASTNQTSMYLCASSKGLAGETQYFGPGTRLLVL.

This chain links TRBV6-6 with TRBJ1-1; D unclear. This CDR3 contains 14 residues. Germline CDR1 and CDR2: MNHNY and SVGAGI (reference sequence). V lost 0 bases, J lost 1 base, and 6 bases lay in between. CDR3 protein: CASSYSRGNTEAFF. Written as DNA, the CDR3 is TGTGCCAGCAGTTACTCCCGGGGGAACACTGAAGCTTTCTTT.

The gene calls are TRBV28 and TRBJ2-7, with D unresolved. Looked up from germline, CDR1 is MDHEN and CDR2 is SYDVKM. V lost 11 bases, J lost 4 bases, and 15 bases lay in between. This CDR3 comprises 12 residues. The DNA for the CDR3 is TGTGCCTCCCACTCAGGTGGGTACGAGCAGTACTTC. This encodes CASHSGGYEQYF.

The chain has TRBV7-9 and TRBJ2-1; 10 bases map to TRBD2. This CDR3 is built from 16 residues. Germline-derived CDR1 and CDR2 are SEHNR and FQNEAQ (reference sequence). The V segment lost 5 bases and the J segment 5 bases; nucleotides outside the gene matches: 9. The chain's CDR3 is CASSPLAGGRNNEQFF. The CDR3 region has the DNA TGTGCCAGCAGCCCTTTAGCGGGGGGCCGAAACAATGAGCAGTTCTTC.

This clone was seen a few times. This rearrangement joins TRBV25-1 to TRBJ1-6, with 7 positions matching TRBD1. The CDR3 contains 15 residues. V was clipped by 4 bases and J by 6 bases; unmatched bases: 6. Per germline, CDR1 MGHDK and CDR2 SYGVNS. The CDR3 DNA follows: TGTGCCAGCAGTGCAGGGGGAGCGGCTAATTCACCCCTCCACTTT. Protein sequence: CASSAGGAANSPLHF.

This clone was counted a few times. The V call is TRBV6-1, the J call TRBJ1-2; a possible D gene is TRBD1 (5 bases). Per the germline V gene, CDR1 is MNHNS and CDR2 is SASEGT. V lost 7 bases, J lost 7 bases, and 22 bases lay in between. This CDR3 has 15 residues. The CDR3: CASTQGAGVKGGYTF. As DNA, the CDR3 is TGTGCCAGCACCCAAGGGGCGGGGGTTAAGGGTGGCTACACCTTC.